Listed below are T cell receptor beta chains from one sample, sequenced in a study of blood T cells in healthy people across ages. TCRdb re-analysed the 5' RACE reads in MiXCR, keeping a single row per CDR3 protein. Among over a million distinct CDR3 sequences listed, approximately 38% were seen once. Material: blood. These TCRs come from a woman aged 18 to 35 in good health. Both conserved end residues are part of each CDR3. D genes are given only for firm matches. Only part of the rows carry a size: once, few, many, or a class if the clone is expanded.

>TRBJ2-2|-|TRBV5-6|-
CASSLEDRWDTGELFF
TGTGCCAGCAGCTTGGAAGACCGGTGGGACACCGGGGAGCTGTTTTTT
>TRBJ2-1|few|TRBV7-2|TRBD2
CASSLASGGNNEQFF
TGTGCCAGCAGCTTAGCAAGCGGGGGGAACAATGAGCAGTTCTTC
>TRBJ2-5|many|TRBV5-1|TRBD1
CASSLDRGQETQYF
TGTGCCAGCAGCCTAGACAGGGGCCAAGAGACCCAGTACTTC
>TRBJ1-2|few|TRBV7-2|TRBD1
CASSWGGQLIYGYTF
TGTGCCAGCAGCTGGGGGGGACAGCTTATTTATGGCTACACCTTC
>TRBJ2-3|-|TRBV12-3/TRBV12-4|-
CASRLDRGTQYF
TGTGCCAGCAGACTTGACCGGGGCACGCAGTATTTT
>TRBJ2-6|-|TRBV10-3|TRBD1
CAISAGQASGANVLTF
TGTGCCATCAGTGCGGGACAGGCCTCTGGGGCCAACGTCCTGACTTTC
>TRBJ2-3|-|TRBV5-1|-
CASSWGRWASTDTQYF
TGCGCCAGCAGCTGGGGTAGGTGGGCTAGCACAGATACGCAGTATTTT
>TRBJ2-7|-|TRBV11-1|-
CASSPRPATEQYF
TGTGCCAGCAGCCCGAGACCAGCGACCGAGCAGTACTTC
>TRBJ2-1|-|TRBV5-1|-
CAGTSDGSSYNEQFF
TGCGCCGGCACCTCCGACGGGAGCTCCTACAATGAGCAGTTCTTC
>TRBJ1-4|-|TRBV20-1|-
CSALRDKEKLFF
TGCAGTGCTCTACGGGACAAGGAAAAACTGTTTTTT
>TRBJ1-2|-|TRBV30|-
CAWSVMAATNYGYTF
TGTGCCTGGAGTGTCATGGCAGCAACTAACTATGGCTACACCTTC
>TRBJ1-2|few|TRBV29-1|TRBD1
CSAPAGTAFNYGYTF
TGCAGCGCTCCTGCCGGGACAGCTTTTAACTATGGCTACACCTTC
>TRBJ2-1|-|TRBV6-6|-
CASSSASVQFF
TGTGCCAGCAGTTCCGCAAGTGTGCAGTTCTTC
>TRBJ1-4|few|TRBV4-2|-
CASSQNSATNEKLFF
TGTGCCAGCAGCCAAAACAGTGCAACTAATGAAAAACTGTTTTTT
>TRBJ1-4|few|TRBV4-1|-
CASSQVTNEKLFF
TGCGCCAGCAGCCAAGTCACTAATGAAAAACTGTTTTTT
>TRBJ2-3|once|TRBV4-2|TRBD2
CASSQDLSGVTDTQYF
TGTGCCAGCAGCCAAGATCTTAGCGGGGTTACAGATACGCAGTATTTT
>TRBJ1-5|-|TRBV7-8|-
CASSLGHYSNQPQHF
TGTGCCAGCAGCTTAGGACATTATAGCAATCAGCCCCAGCATTTT
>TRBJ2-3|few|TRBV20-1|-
CSAPGGYRTDTQYF
TGCAGTGCCCCCGGGGGTTACCGCACAGATACGCAGTATTTT
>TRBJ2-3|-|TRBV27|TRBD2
CASSTLAGGLPDTQYF
TGTGCCAGCAGTACCCTAGCGGGGGGTCTTCCGGATACGCAGTATTTT
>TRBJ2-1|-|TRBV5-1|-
CASSVDRAYNEQFF
TGCGCCAGCAGCGTAGATAGGGCATACAATGAGCAGTTCTTC
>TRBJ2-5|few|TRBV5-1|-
CASSLGQEMETQYF
TGCGCCAGCAGCTTGGGACAGGAAATGGAGACCCAGTACTTC
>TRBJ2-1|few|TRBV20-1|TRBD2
CSARLAGGTYYNEQFF
TGCAGTGCTAGATTAGCGGGGGGGACCTATTACAATGAGCAGTTCTTC
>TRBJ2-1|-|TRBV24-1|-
CATSDGSQNEQFF
TGTGCCACCAGTGATGGGAGTCAAAATGAGCAGTTCTTC
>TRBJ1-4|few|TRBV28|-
CASSVRGATNEKLFF
TGTGCCAGCAGTGTCCGGGGGGCAACTAATGAAAAACTGTTTTTT
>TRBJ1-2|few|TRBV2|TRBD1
CASSPGTGGGNYGYTF
TGTGCCAGCAGTCCCGGGACAGGGGGCGGAAACTATGGCTACACCTTC
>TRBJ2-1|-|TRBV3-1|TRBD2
CASSPSGVYNEQFF
TGTGCCAGCAGCCCCAGCGGGGTCTACAATGAGCAGTTCTTC
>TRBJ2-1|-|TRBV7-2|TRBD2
CASSFPTSGTYEQFF
TGTGCCAGCAGCTTTCCGACTAGCGGGACCTATGAGCAGTTCTTC
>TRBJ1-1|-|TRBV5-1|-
CASKVTGAENAEAFF
TGCGCCAGCAAGGTTACGGGCGCGGAGAACGCTGAAGCTTTCTTT
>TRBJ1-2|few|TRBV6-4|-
CASSRTVSSYGYTF
TGTGCCAGCAGCAGGACGGTCTCTAGCTATGGCTACACCTTC
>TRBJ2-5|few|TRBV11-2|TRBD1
CASSLSRTGETQYF
TGTGCCAGCAGCTTAAGTAGGACAGGAGAGACCCAGTACTTC
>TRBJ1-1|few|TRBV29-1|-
CSVARGGGTEAFF
TGCAGCGTCGCAAGGGGCGGGGGGACTGAAGCTTTCTTT
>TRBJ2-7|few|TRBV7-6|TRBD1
CASSATGVGEQYF
TGTGCCAGCAGCGCTACAGGGGTCGGCGAGCAGTACTTC
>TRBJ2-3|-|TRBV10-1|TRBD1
CASTGQGWGTQYF
TGCGCCAGCACGGGACAGGGATGGGGTACGCAGTATTTT
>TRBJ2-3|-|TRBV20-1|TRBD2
CSARDSGLAGGSTDTQYF
TGCAGTGCTAGAGACTCGGGACTAGCGGGAGGCAGCACAGATACGCAGTATTTT
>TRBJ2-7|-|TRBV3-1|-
CASFLRGRAYEQYF
TGTGCCAGCTTTTTAAGGGGGAGGGCCTACGAGCAGTACTTC
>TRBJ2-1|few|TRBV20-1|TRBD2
CSARDKGSGGSYNEQFF
TGCAGTGCTAGAGATAAGGGTAGCGGGGGCTCCTACAATGAGCAGTTCTTC
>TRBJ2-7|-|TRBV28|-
CATDPGDGAYEQYF
TGTGCCACCGATCCCGGGGACGGAGCCTACGAGCAGTACTTC